This T cell receptor beta chain was profiled in a study of response to subunit inactivated influenza vaccine (dated by TCRdb to the late 2010s). Regarding the research as a whole: To follow how T cells responded to a trivalent subunit inactivated influenza vaccine, the researchers relied on deep quantitative profiling of the T cell receptor repertoire.

About this clonotype: Its recognized antigen is unknown. One base away there is no much larger clone; base qualities are not given.

This specimen's time point label, interpreted: 45 to 50 days after influenza vaccine administration. The trim is 3 bases for V and 2 bases for J, with a gap of 22 bases between the germline ends. CDR3 length: 18 amino acids, cysteine to phenylalanine. Only the CDR3 part of the read is kept: 54 bases, read in frame from the first base. Taken from the germline V gene, the CDR1 and CDR2 loops are ENHRY and SYGVKD. Study-wide findings and limitations: The authors suggested that each seasonal influenza vaccination may recruit only a limited number of new T cells.

Library preparation employed RT-PCR. The sequencing machine was an Illumina HiSeq 2500. TCRdb took the public reads, trimmed them with fastp at Q25, ran MiXCR for clone calling and kept in-frame beta chains. Each CDR3 protein appears once, grouped with its most common genes and DNA. The sample has about 500,000 distinct CDR3 sequences on record, around 13% of them singletons. The ten largest clones take up less than 15% of the sample. This specimen consisted of PBMCs from blood, obtained 40 to 50 days after vaccination. This sequence uses TRBV10-3 and TRBJ2-5; the D gene could be TRBD1 or TRBD2, each one agreeing over 7 bases. The source of this sequence is a man over 45 who received an inactivated influenza vaccine. Donor details come from another sample of the same person, matched by shared clones. For the CDR3, the sequence is CAISDPRGGGVSQETQYF. The sequenced DNA: TGTGCCATCAGTGACCCCAGGGGGGGCGGAGTGTCGCAAGAGACCCAGTACTTC.